The next 19 T cell receptor beta chains were all read from a single sample in a study of CD8 T cells in ankylosing spondylitis. From the 5' RACE reads, TCRdb called clonotypes with MiXCR, one entry per CDR3 protein. Here the sample spans about 96,000 distinct CDR3 sequences, around 9.4% being singletons. Sequencing was carried out using blood, either unsorted or a sorted T cell fraction (not recorded which). The receptor set was obtained from a male donor with ankylosing spondylitis or in good health (not recorded which).

This clonotype occurred many times. The chain combines TRBV5-1 with TRBJ2-7; tentatively, D is TRBD1 (6 bases). This CDR3 comprises 14 residues. Germline V CDR1 and CDR2: SGHRS, YFSETQ. Between the trimmed V and J ends, which lost 4 bases and 0 bases, there was a span of 11 bases. The CDR3 sequence is CASSTGHDSYEQYF. CDR3 DNA: TGCGCCAGCAGCACGGGACACGACTCCTACGAGCAGTACTTC.

There are a few counts of this clonotype. The rearrangement uses TRBV5-4 and TRBJ2-7, with no clear D. This CDR3 is 14 amino acids long. V was pared by 4 bases and J by 0 bases, with 11 bases between. Per the germline V gene, CDR1 is SGHNT and CDR2 is YYREEE (reference sequence). Here the CDR3 DNA reads TGTGCCAGCAGCCAAGACCCCGACTCCTACGAGCAGTACTTC. Translating it yields CASSQDPDSYEQYF.

The chain joins TRBV7-9 to TRBJ2-7; possible D gene TRBD1, 5 bases. This CDR3 contains 16 residues. Germline V lookup: CDR1 SEHNR, CDR2 FQNEAQ (reference sequence). The V gene lost 1 base and the J gene lost 6 bases, with 19 bases spanning the gap. DNA of the CDR3: TGTGCCAGCAGCTTAGTCCCCATCAGGGTAAGATGCGAGCAGTACTTC. It codes for CASSLVPIRVRCEQYF.

This clonotype was seen ten or more times. V usage is TRBV5-1 and J usage is TRBJ2-3; D might be TRBD2 (6 bases). CDR1 is SGHRS, CDR2 YFSETQ, per germline. The CDR3 has 15 residues. Trimming shortened V by 4 bases and J by 6 bases, and 18 bases separated the two germline ends. This CDR3 reads CASSPELTRSDTQYF. CDR3 nucleotides: TGCGCCAGCAGCCCGGAACTGACTAGATCCGATACGCAGTATTTT.

This clonotype was detected many times. The chain joins TRBV3-1 to TRBJ2-7, with TRBD1 matching over 7 bases. Germline values: CDR1 LGHDT, CDR2 YNNKEL (reference sequence). The trim removed 3 bases at V and 3 bases at J, leaving 8 bases unmatched. The CDR3 is 15 residues long. The CDR3 spells CASSQTDREFYEQYF. CDR3 DNA: TGTGCCAGCAGCCAGACAGACAGGGAATTCTACGAGCAGTACTTC.

This clonotype has ten or more counts. The V gene is TRBV7-9, the J gene TRBJ1-3; 7 nucleotides agree with TRBD1. Germline trimming cut 5 bases from V and 0 bases from J; bases unmatched to any gene: 4. This CDR3 has 15 residues. CDR1 and CDR2 (germline): SEHNR, FQNEAQ (reference sequence). In nucleotides, the CDR3 is TGTGCCAGCAGCGACCGGACAGGCTCTGGAAACACCATATATTTT. Protein sequence: CASSDRTGSGNTIYF.

This clonotype was seen many times. The chain has TRBV4-2 and TRBJ2-3; TRBD2 matches 10 bases. The germline V gene has CDR1 LGHNA and CDR2 YNFKEQ. V was pared by 1 base and J by 4 bases, with 5 bases of the junction left unmatched. This CDR3 is 16 amino acids long. CDR3 residues: CASSQGSGGESDTQYF. The CDR3 DNA is TGTGCCAGCAGCCAAGGCAGCGGGGGGGAATCAGATACGCAGTATTTT.

Concerning this clonotype: This may come from a read error, since a much larger clone is one base off. The chain has TRBV12-3 or TRBV12-4 and TRBJ2-3; D might be TRBD1 (5 bases). This CDR3 contains 17 residues. The CDR3 bases are TGTGTCAGCAGTTCCGGAAATGTTGGGGCCACCACAGATACGCAGTATTTT. The encoded protein is CVSSSGNVGATTDTQYF.

The chain couples TRBV5-1 to TRBJ2-3; no clear D. Germline values: CDR1 SGHRS, CDR2 YFSETQ. There are 15 residues in the CDR3. V was trimmed by 2 bases and J by 0 bases, leaving 10 bases between them. The CDR3 spells CASSFERTSTDTQYF. The CDR3 DNA reads as TGCGCCAGCAGCTTTGAGAGAACTAGCACAGATACGCAGTATTTT.

This clonotype was counted at least ten times. This sequence joins TRBV6-1 and TRBJ1-2; 10 nucleotides align to TRBD1. The CDR3 is 14 amino acids. V lost 5 bases and J lost 8; bases outside the gene matches: 8. The germline CDR1 and CDR2 sequences are MNHNS and SASEGT. DNA of the CDR3: TGTGCCAGCAGTCGCGGGACAGGGGCGGAGGGCTACACCTTC. Its translation: CASSRGTGAEGYTF.

The chain couples TRBV24-1 to TRBJ2-2; D may be TRBD1 (5 bases). In germline, CDR1 is KGHDR, CDR2 SFDVKD. With 2 bases removed from V and 5 bases from J, the gap between germline ends came to 14 bases. The CDR3 length is 16 residues. Written as DNA, the CDR3 is TGTGCCACCAGTGATTCTTATGGGCCAGGGACCGGGGAGCTGTTTTTT. This gives the protein CATSDSYGPGTGELFF.

Here the CDR3 reads CASRTRGTDTQYF. In nucleotides, the CDR3 is TGTGCCAGTCGGACTAGAGGCACAGATACGCAGTATTTT. V is TRBV12-3 or TRBV12-4 and J is TRBJ2-3, with 7 bases that match TRBD2. Trimming removed 9 bases from V and 1 base from J; junction bases left unmatched: 4. The CDR3 length is 13 residues.

The chain joins TRBV2 to TRBJ1-2; weak D call: TRBD1 (5 bases). Germline V lookup: CDR1 SNHLY, CDR2 FYNNEI. The V end was cut by 5 bases, the J end by 4 bases, with 11 bases between. The CDR3 spans 13 residues. The CDR3 DNA follows: TGTGCCAGCAGTAACGAGGGGCCCTATGGCTACACCTTC. This codes for CASSNEGPYGYTF.

This clonotype was seen many times. V usage is TRBV30 and J usage is TRBJ2-7; D might be TRBD1 or TRBD2, each matching 5 bases. The CDR3 is made up of 15 amino acids. Germline V gene data show CDR1 as GTSNPN and CDR2 as SVGIG (reference sequence). Between the trimmed V and J ends, which lost 3 bases and 5 bases, there was a span of 20 bases. DNA for the CDR3: TGTGCCTGGAGACTGGCCCGGGGCCCCCTCGACGAGCAGTACTTC. This encodes CAWRLARGPLDEQYF.

The sample holds many counts of this clonotype. The chain's CDR3 is CSVESQWVNYGYTF. CDR3 sequence (DNA): TGCAGCGTTGAATCACAGTGGGTTAACTATGGCTACACCTTC. This chain links TRBV29-1 with TRBJ1-2; the D is unclear. The CDR3 loop spans 14 amino acids. The germline gives CDR1 SQVTM, CDR2 ANQGSEA. V was clipped by 2 bases and J by 1 base, with 11 bases between them.

This clonotype has at least ten counts. The V and J genes are TRBV20-1 and TRBJ2-7; TRBD1 matches 8 bases. Germline CDR1 reads DFQATT; CDR2 reads SNEGSKA (reference sequence). The CDR3 has 15 residues. J lost 2 bases, V lost 5 bases, and 11 bases had no gene match. In DNA, the CDR3 is TGCAGTGCTCAACATTCCGGGACAGGTACCTACGAGCAGTACTTC. The encoded protein is CSAQHSGTGTYEQYF.

The chain couples TRBV7-9 to TRBJ2-2; D might be TRBD1 (5 bases). This CDR3 has 16 residues. Trimming stripped 2 bases from V and 5 bases from J, with 15 bases between. CDR1 is SEHNR and CDR2 is FQNEAQ in the germline V gene (reference sequence). The CDR3 DNA is TGTGCCAGCAGCTTAAGTTTGGGGCTGCAGACCGGGGAGCTGTTTTTT. Translation gives CASSLSLGLQTGELFF.

This clonotype occurred a few times. This chain joins TRBV20-1 and TRBJ1-1, with D possibly being TRBD1 (6 bases). The CDR3 runs 13 residues. Germline CDR1 DFQATT, CDR2 SNEGSKA (reference sequence). V lost 2 bases, J lost 5 bases, and 12 bases lay in between. The CDR3 bases are TGCAGTGCTAGATTAGGGGGTGAAACTGAAGCTTTCTTT. Translation gives CSARLGGETEAFF.

In this sample, this clonotype turned up many times. The V call is TRBV12-3 or TRBV12-4, the J call TRBJ2-3; 9 positions agree with TRBD2. Trimming at V came to 7 bases and at J to 1 base, leaving 0 bases not matched to a gene. The CDR3 is 13 amino acids. The CDR3: CASKRGGTDTQYF. CDR3 nucleotide sequence: TGTGCCAGCAAGCGGGGGGGCACAGATACGCAGTATTTT.